The 29 T cell receptor beta chains listed next were all sequenced from one sample in a study of T cells in Graves' hyperthyroidism and ophthalmopathy. RNA transcripts were the template for amplifying TCR beta CDR3 regions. RT-PCR in the first round (using the HTBI primer set) targeted the TCR CDR3. TCRdb called the multiplex PCR reads again in MiXCR, with one record for every CDR3 protein. Among 800,000 or so distinct CDR3 sequences listed, 35% to 40% were seen once. The sample was blood. The receptors shown here come from a man between 18 and 29 years old with Graves' hyperthyroidism.

The V and J genes are TRBV5-6 and TRBJ1-1; D remains ambiguous. Germline values: CDR1 SGHDT, CDR2 YYEEEE. V was shortened by 0 bases and J by 10 bases, with 10 bases between the two germline ends. This CDR3 has 12 residues. CDR3 loop: CASSLELKGAFF. The CDR3 nucleotides read TGTGCCAGCAGCTTGGAGCTCAAGGGAGCTTTCTTT.

This chain uses TRBV9 with TRBJ2-5; the D gene is possibly TRBD1 (6 bases). The germline V gene has CDR1 SGDLS and CDR2 YYNGEE. The V and J ends lost 0 bases and 5 bases respectively, with 11 bases between them. The length of the CDR3 is 14 residues. The CDR3 coding sequence is TGTGCCAGCAGCGTAGGGGCAGGGGCCGAGACCCAGTACTTC. This encodes CASSVGAGAETQYF.

The V and J genes are TRBV10-3 and TRBJ1-6; 8 bases map to TRBD1. CDR1 and CDR2 (germline): ENHRY, SYGVKD. V was pared by 6 bases and J by 7 bases, with 5 bases of the junction left unmatched. CDR3 length: 14 amino acids. The DNA of the CDR3 is TGTGCCATCAGAGGACAGGGTCAAAATTCACCCCTCCACTTT. Its translation: CAIRGQGQNSPLHF.

This clonotype occurred many times. The chain links TRBV7-2 to TRBJ2-5; D not certain. Per germline, CDR1 SGHTA and CDR2 FQGNSA. V was cut by 9 bases and J by 5 bases, with 13 bases left in between. CDR3 length: 12 residues. The CDR3 region has the DNA TGTGCCAGTACCCCAGGTGGGGAGACCCAGTACTTC. This translates into CASTPGGETQYF.

This clonotype appeared once. J is TRBJ2-7 and V is TRBV6-5; 9 bases fit TRBD1. V shed 4 bases, J shed 2 bases, and the junction held 6 bases outside the gene matches. The CDR3 covers 15 residues. CDR1 MNHEY and CDR2 SVGAGI come from the germline V gene. The CDR3 bases are TGTGCCAGCAGTTCGACAGGGGGTGGCCCCTACGAGCAGTACTTC. Protein sequence: CASSSTGGGPYEQYF.

The chain has TRBV7-8 and TRBJ1-2; the match to TRBD1 covers 7 bases. CDR1 SGHVS and CDR2 FQNEAQ come from the germline V gene. The CDR3 totals 16 residues. With V trimmed by 5 bases and J by 5 bases, 14 bases remained unmatched. In nucleotides, the CDR3 is TGTGCCAGCAGCCAAGATCCCCCAGGGACAGTTTATGGCTACACCTTC. This codes for CASSQDPPGTVYGYTF.

The sample holds a few counts of this clonotype. Here the CDR3 DNA reads TGTGCCAGCAGTTCTAGTAGTGGGGAGCTGTTTTTT. It codes for CASSSSSGELFF. The chain combines TRBV25-1 with TRBJ2-2, with D hard to call. V was cut by 5 bases and J by 8 bases, with 9 bases left in between. CDR1 and CDR2 (germline): MGHDK, SYGVNS. CDR3 length: 12 amino acids.

This clonotype was observed many times. The V call is TRBV29-1, the J call TRBJ2-7; D gene unclear. Trimming took off 4 bases at V and 2 bases at J, with 9 bases between the two ends. The CDR3 extends over 12 amino acids. Germline CDR1 reads SQVTM; CDR2 reads ANQGSEA. The CDR3 spells CSVVRNPYEQYF. The DNA for the CDR3 is TGCAGCGTTGTTAGAAACCCCTACGAGCAGTACTTC.

The chain couples TRBV29-1 to TRBJ2-5; 7 nucleotides agree with TRBD2. V was clipped by 6 bases and J by 5 bases; unmatched bases: 3. Germline V CDR1 and CDR2: SQVTM, ANQGSEA. This CDR3 region has 11 residues. DNA of the CDR3: TGCAGCGTGAAGCGGGGTGAGACCCAGTACTTC. It specifies CSVKRGETQYF.

V gene TRBV9 combines with J gene TRBJ1-1, with 7 bases that match TRBD1. This CDR3 region has 15 residues. J gave up 2 bases and V 1 base, and 5 bases lay outside the gene matches. Germline V CDR1 and CDR2: SGDLS, YYNGEE. The CDR3, as DNA: TGTGCCAGCAGCGTACGTGACAGGGTAAACACTGAAGCTTTCTTT. As protein: CASSVRDRVNTEAFF. Together with reference TRBV9 and TRBJ1-1, the CDR3 gives the full variable domain: DSGVTQTPKHLITATGQRVTLRCSPRSGDLSVYWYQQSLDQGLQFLIQYYNGEERAKGNILERFSAQQFPDLHSELNLSSLELGDSALYFCASSVRDRVNTEAFFGQGTRLTVV.

As for this clonotype: An end of the junction differs from the germline gene, which may be a read error. The rearrangement uses TRBV11-2 and TRBJ2-7, with D uncertain. Germline CDR1 reads SGHAT; CDR2 reads FQNNGV. CDR3 length: 14 residues. CDR3 coding DNA: TGTGCCAACAGCGTCTCTACAAGCTCCTACGAGCAGTACTTC. It encodes CANSVSTSSYEQYF.

V gene TRBV7-9 combines with J gene TRBJ1-1; TRBD1 aligns across 7 bases. Per the germline V gene, CDR1 is SEHNR and CDR2 is FQNEAQ (reference sequence). The CDR3 extends over 14 amino acids. The ends lost 6 bases at V and 4 bases at J; junction bases unmatched: 8. The CDR3 DNA reads as TGTGCCAGCAGTGAGGAGGGGGCGCGCACTGAAGCTTTCTTT. Translated, it gives CASSEEGARTEAFF.

This clonotype showed up many times. The chain is built from TRBV29-1 and TRBJ2-7; TRBD2 matches 14 bases. V lost 7 bases and J lost 6; bases outside the gene matches: 5. This CDR3 has 13 amino acids. Per germline, CDR1 SQVTM and CDR2 ANQGSEA. CDR3 sequence reads: CSAGLAGGREQYF. In DNA form, the CDR3 reads TGCAGCGCAGGACTAGCGGGAGGTCGCGAGCAGTACTTC.

J is TRBJ2-5 and V is TRBV20-1, with a weak D call TRBD1 (6 bases). The CDR3 runs to 15 residues. Germline V lookup: CDR1 DFQATT, CDR2 SNEGSKA (reference sequence). V lost 2 bases and J lost 6, with 19 bases in between. The CDR3 region has the DNA TGCAGTGCTAGAAGTTACAGGGAAAGTTTGCAGACCCAGTACTTC. Residues: CSARSYRESLQTQYF.

This clonotype was observed a few times. The V and J genes are TRBV2 and TRBJ1-4, with D maybe TRBD1 (5 bases). CDR1 and CDR2 (germline): SNHLY, FYNNEI. Trimming removed 5 bases from V and 7 bases from J, with 17 bases in between. This CDR3 contains 15 residues. CDR3 region: CASSYSDGASEKLFF. CDR3 sequence (DNA): TGTGCCAGCAGTTACTCGGACGGGGCGAGTGAAAAACTGTTTTTT.

This chain links TRBV15 with TRBJ1-4, with D unclear. The CDR3 covers 12 residues. Germline V gene data show CDR1 as LNHNV and CDR2 as YYDKDF (reference sequence). V was pared by 1 base and J by 10 bases, with 7 bases between. The CDR3: CATSRGDRKLFF. The CDR3 coding sequence is TGTGCCACCAGCAGAGGGGATAGAAAACTGTTTTTT.

The sample holds many counts of this clonotype. V is TRBV20-1 and J is TRBJ1-5, with 7 bases that match TRBD1. This CDR3 has 12 amino acids. The V and J ends lost 6 bases and 7 bases, in that order; junction bases with no gene match: 6. The germline V gene has CDR1 DFQATT and CDR2 SNEGSKA (reference sequence). CDR3 in amino acids: CSAVDRDQPQHF. The CDR3 DNA is TGCAGTGCCGTCGACAGGGACCAGCCCCAGCATTTT.

V is TRBV9 and J is TRBJ1-4; D uncertain. V lost 4 bases and J lost 7, with 14 bases in between. In germline, CDR1 is SGDLS, CDR2 YYNGEE. This CDR3 has 14 amino acids. The CDR3 nucleotides are TGTGCCAGCAGCCTAACAGTATATTCTGAAAAACTGTTTTTT. Translated, it gives CASSLTVYSEKLFF.

This chain links TRBV20-1 with TRBJ2-5; 12 nucleotides agree with TRBD2. J gave up 0 bases and V 4 bases, and 6 bases lay outside the gene matches. Germline assignment: CDR1 DFQATT and CDR2 SNEGSKA (reference sequence). The CDR3 is made up of 16 amino acids. In DNA form, the CDR3 reads TGCAGTGCTACCCGGACTAGCGGGATGTACCAAGAGACCCAGTACTTC. Translation: CSATRTSGMYQETQYF.

J is TRBJ2-5 and V is TRBV7-8; D possibly corresponds to TRBD1 (5 bases). In germline, CDR1 is SGHVS, CDR2 FQNEAQ. There are 15 residues in the CDR3. V lost 0 bases, J lost 2 bases, and 10 bases lay in between. CDR3 in amino acids: CASSLAQGPQETQYF. CDR3 coding DNA: TGTGCCAGCAGCTTAGCTCAGGGTCCACAAGAGACCCAGTACTTC.

The CDR3 sequence: CASSTVGITEGYTF. The DNA of the CDR3 is TGTGCCAGCAGTACCGTGGGAATCACCGAGGGCTACACCTTC. V and J are TRBV6-6 and TRBJ1-2, with unresolved D. V gave up 5 bases and J gave up 8 bases, with 18 bases separating them. Germline V lookup: CDR1 MNHNY, CDR2 SVGAGI (reference sequence). The CDR3 has 14 residues.

V gene TRBV5-6 combines with J gene TRBJ2-7; D is ambiguous. V lost 5 bases and J 7 bases, leaving 16 bases between the germline ends. Germline V gene data show CDR1 as SGHDT and CDR2 as YYEEEE. The CDR3 is 13 residues long. The DNA of the CDR3 is TGTGCCAGCAGTTTTGACTCTTGGGGTGAGCAGTACTTC. Its translation is CASSFDSWGEQYF.

This clonotype occurred many times. J is TRBJ2-7 and V is TRBV20-1; D may be TRBD1 or TRBD2 (6 bases each). Per the germline V gene, CDR1 is DFQATT and CDR2 is SNEGSKA (reference sequence). V shed 0 bases and J shed 0 bases, with 9 bases lying between them. The CDR3 is made up of 14 amino acids. The CDR3 reads CSAREGGSSYEQYF. DNA for the CDR3: TGCAGTGCTAGAGAGGGGGGCTCCTCCTACGAGCAGTACTTC.

This clonotype appeared a few times. The chain carries TRBV7-8 and TRBJ1-3; perhaps TRBD1 as D (6 bases). Trimming removed 5 bases at V and 7 bases at J, with 24 bases between. The CDR3 has 17 amino acids. Germline values: CDR1 SGHVS, CDR2 FQNEAQ. The DNA for the CDR3 is TGTGCCAGCAGCCTAAACGCTACAGGGTTTTTTCCGAACACCATATATTTT. This encodes CASSLNATGFFPNTIYF.

Notes on this clonotype: A much larger clonotype is one base distant, so this may be a read error. This chain links TRBV5-1 with TRBJ1-6; tentative D call: TRBD1 (6 bases). The CDR3 totals 15 residues. The V gene lost 4 bases and the J gene lost 9 bases, with 17 bases spanning the gap. CDR1 and CDR2 from the germline V gene are SGHRS and YFSETQ. Here the CDR3 DNA reads TGCGCCAGCAGCCCGGAGGGGGACTGGGTTTCACCCCTCCACTTT. The encoded protein is CASSPEGDWVSPLHF.

The chain couples TRBV7-2 to TRBJ2-7; the D gene is possibly TRBD2 (6 bases). The CDR3 spans 14 residues. CDR1 and CDR2 from the germline V gene are SGHTA and FQGNSA. The germline V and J ends were trimmed by 5 bases and 6 bases, with 17 bases remaining between them. CDR3 DNA: TGTGCCAGCAGCCCTCCGGGACTGGGGCTCGAGCAGTACTTC. Encoded protein: CASSPPGLGLEQYF.

This clonotype showed up many times. The rearrangement links TRBV15 to TRBJ2-5; 8 positions match TRBD2. The CDR3 spans 17 residues. The germline gives CDR1 LNHNV, CDR2 YYDKDF (reference sequence). After removal of 1 base from V and 5 bases from J, the junction contained 12 bases not matched to a gene. The CDR3 coding sequence is TGTGCCACCAGCAGAGGAAGGAGAAGCGGGAGCGGTGAGACCCAGTACTTC. Amino acids: CATSRGRRSGSGETQYF.

The J gene is TRBJ2-7, the V gene TRBV7-2; D is perhaps TRBD2 (5 bases). CDR1 SGHTA and CDR2 FQGNSA come from the germline V gene. This CDR3 region has 15 residues. Trimming left V 3 bases short and J 6 bases short, with 18 bases between. CDR3 DNA sequence: TGTGCCAGCAGCTTCTCGGTAGGGAGTTTATCCGAGCAGTACTTC. Residues: CASSFSVGSLSEQYF.

In its sample, this clonotype was seen many times. V and J are TRBV12-3 or TRBV12-4 and TRBJ1-1; D uncertain. CDR3 size: 13 residues. V was pared by 6 bases and J by 1 base, with 9 bases between. CDR3 DNA: TGTGCCAGCAGCTTTTCCCGGAACACTGAAGCTTTCTTT. This gives the protein CASSFSRNTEAFF.